This entry concerns a single T cell receptor beta chain. The count of this clone is one. Its antigen has not been determined. Base qualities are not provided; no much larger clone lies one nucleotide away. The library relied on the immunoSEQ multiplex PCR assay. For the multiplex PCR, a mixture combining 60 forward primers for TCR Vbeta segments and 13 reverse primers for TCR Jbeta segments was used. The CDR3 region of rearranged TCR beta genes was amplified from genomic DNA with a multiplex PCR assay. On the Illumina HiSeq System, the amplified TCR beta libraries were sequenced as 87-base-pair reads. Per the original workflow: In a later analysis, 77 million or so unique TCR beta chains were counted across the 500 to 850 repertoires, and some 10 million of these chains were shared by at least two donors. Raw reads were error-corrected and collapsed into unique sequences by a nearest-neighbor algorithm in which closely related sequences were merged to remove PCR and sequencing errors. V, D and J gene segments were assigned by aligning CDR3 sequences to IMGT reference sequences. For a sequence to be retained, at least a six-nucleotide match to both a V gene segment and a J gene segment was required. Rearrangements were classified as productive when the CDR3 lacked stop codons and remained in frame with V and J, and all other rearrangements were classified as non-productive. CDR3 was defined according to IMGT convention as the region running from the second conserved V-encoded cysteine to the conserved J-encoded phenylalanine. Sequences without an unambiguous match to a single V gene segment were excluded from the earlier analysis of almost 600 of the donors. In an earlier analysis of 587 of the donors, a V segment was called functional when productive rearrangements were above 56.7%, and segregating when the standard deviation between donors exceeded 5%. A statistical classification framework was built for diagnosing cytomegalovirus status from the catalog of TCR beta chain sequences. In a later analysis, V and J genes were assigned by comparing TCR nucleotide sequences against IMGT/GENE-DB human TR gene sequences. A later analysis assigned CDR3 sequences and most-parsimonious VDJ recombination scenarios with the TCRdist pipeline. In a later analysis, every TCR beta chain was defined by the combination of its CDR3 amino acid sequence and its V-gene family, and reads without a unique V-gene family were dropped. A later analysis removed 450 to 600 highly shared, low-generation-probability nucleotide sequences to deal with suspected cross-contamination and a sequencing artifact. In a later analysis, a clonal expansion index for each public chain was calculated from normalized within-repertoire ranks of inferred template counts. In a later analysis, generation probabilities were computed using a VDJ recombination model fitted to out-of-frame rearrangements, and the results were checked against IGoR. In a later analysis, TCR-TCR, TCR-HLA and TCR-CMV co-occurrence was scored with hypergeometric tests, and a repertoire-size bias correction was applied to TCR pairs. In a later analysis, false discovery rates were estimated by permuting HLA or CMV assignments 20 times. In a later analysis, co-occurring TCRs were grouped with DBSCAN, and TCRdist sequence similarity was added when clustering was performed within HLA-allele-positive subsets. For co-occurrence clustering, repertoires with fewer than 30,000 or more than 120,000 public chains were excluded, along with roughly 5 repertoires with anomalous nucleotide sharing. Imported from immuneACCESS, the table was reduced by TCRdb to in-frame sequences with V and J called. These copies leave out some clones; in studies compared against another copy, an unresolved V gene accounts for under half, and the cause of the remainder is not known. From that table come the V and J calls and clone size; the DNA was used to work out D and trimming. In all, the sample holds approximately 100,000 clones, and roughly 79% of those were seen once. The ten biggest clones cover roughly 5% of the sample.

The data were obtained in a study of cytomegalovirus exposure and HLA in healthy donors (dated by TCRdb to 2015 to 2018). For context, the study as a whole: An earlier analysis of some 600 of the donors reported 276 Gb of sequence data and 117 million unique TCR beta sequences obtained from 180 million or so T cells. An early release covering approximately 600 HLA-typed donors comprised 250 to 350 gigabases of sequencing data and approximately 85 million unique TCR sequences. The genetic ancestry cluster associated with self-reported Caucasian donors included roughly four fifths of the 398 genotyped donors. The study was designed to test whether signatures of past pathogen exposure could be identified by cataloging public T cell receptors. Using immunosequencing, the study profiled T cell repertoires from about 650 subjects and related those repertoires to cytomegalovirus serostatus. A separate validation cohort of approximately 120 different subjects was used in addition to the roughly 670-subject first cohort. To predict cytomegalovirus infection status, the study brought together high-throughput TCR immunosequencing, statistical association of individual TCRs with disease status, and machine learning. To study patterns of TCR occurrence, a later analysis re-analyzed previously published TCR beta repertoires from 600 to 750 donors and added high-resolution HLA genotyping. Rather than using new phenotypic data, the later analysis identified candidate immune exposures from TCR beta sequences and from how often those sequences occurred across donors. An earlier analysis of more than 450 of the donors used high-throughput TCR beta sequencing to judge whether each TCR beta V gene segment behaved as functional or pseudogenic. Donor age, sex, ethnicity and CMV serostatus were compiled together with the repertoire data. A later genetic analysis used genome-wide SNP genotypes for about 55% of the 666 donors, treating that subset as a discovery cohort. All discovery cohort repertoires had been generated using a single sequencing platform. HLA typing included class I and class II loci at four-digit resolution. Typing coverage differed by locus: A, B, C, DRB1 and DQB1 were typed in roughly 620-630 donors, DQA1 in about 560, DPA1 in around 600, and DPB1 in 400 to 480. A handful of DR-DQ haplotypes were handled as single units for association and clustering because linkage in the cohort was strong. On average, approximately 250,000 unique TCR beta nucleotide sequences were sequenced per donor among a few hundred genotyped donors of the cohort, with roughly 18% of those sequences being non-productive. What the study reported, not specific to this receptor: The cohort was sequenced for TCR beta chains only, and without alpha or paired-chain data the features that could be detected were limited. In a later analysis, most CMV-associated TCR beta chains were found to appear HLA-restricted, with HLA associations seemingly driven largely by CMV exposure. Specific HLA alleles were associated with 15,000 to 20,000 TCR beta sequences at a false discovery rate of 0.05 in a later analysis. The sequencing pipeline was judged likely to have produced a cluster of highly shared sequence variants as a technical artifact. Roughly uniform sequencing depth across donors was assumed in presence/absence analyses, although this assumption may not hold. The classifier was reported to diagnose cytomegalovirus status with high specificity and sensitivity in both the original and validation cohorts. In a later genetic analysis, a missense DCLRE1C variant was associated with V-gene and J-gene trimming of TCR beta chains, and the association was replicated in an independent cohort. Most TCR sequences were seen in very few donors, while some public TCRs were found in many individuals. Some IMGT-functional V segments, including TRBV6-2 and TRBV6-3, could not be distinguished by the 87-base-pair reads and were therefore excluded. Because HLA typing was unavailable for some donors at each locus, only the typed subset was used in association tests. In an earlier analysis of some 540 of the donors, most TCR beta V segments appeared in productive rearrangements about 87% or about 30% of the time, broadly matching IMGT annotations. Linkage disequilibrium might explain the correlated functional status among segregating V segments, but an unknown experimental factor could not be excluded. Three of the identified cytomegalovirus-associated TCR beta chains were confirmed in vitro to be specific for cytomegalovirus antigens. Immune exposure information for the cohort was limited to CMV serostatus. The earlier analysis of almost 600 of the donors excluded approximately 17 rarely observed V segments, including chromosome 9 orphons, because counts were too low. The authors suggested that the approach could potentially be generalized to other disease states and immunological phenotypes. Several of the top co-occurrence clusters appeared to be linked to parvovirus B19, influenza, CMV and Epstein-Barr virus, according to a later analysis. In a later analysis, the rate of TCR association differed among HLA loci, with DRB1 alleles having the most associated TCRs and HLA-C alleles having the fewest. In a later analysis, HLA-associated TCR beta chains showed more clonal expansion and lower generation probabilities than non-associated chains that were equally common. Assigning TCR associations to individual alleles was difficult when HLA alleles, especially DR and DQ, strongly co-occurred. The study gave a list of 150 to 200 TCR beta chains associated with cytomegalovirus. A further reported finding was that TCR beta sequences accurately predicted the HLA-A and HLA-B alleles for most subjects in the first cohort. According to a later genetic analysis, donors in an Asian-associated ancestry cluster had fewer N-insertions in productive TCRs than the approximately 670-donor mean.

In total, just over 650 healthy bone marrow donors made up the cohort. At the time of sampling, all cohort members were nominally healthy, though unrecorded immune exposures were likely present. The donor was CMV seropositive and was included in the group of 270 or so seropositive cohort members. Every donor gave a peripheral blood sample, and the peripheral blood mononuclear cells from that sample were used for TCR beta sequencing. The Qiagen DNeasy Blood Extraction Kit was used to extract genomic DNA from the blood cell samples. The CDR1 and CDR2 encoded by the germline V gene are SGHTA and FQGNSA. Spanning cysteine to phenylalanine, the CDR3 consists of 16 amino acids. The read is trimmed to its CDR3 DNA, 48 bases read in frame from base 1. Germline trimming: 4 bases from V, 2 bases from J; junction bases outside gene matches: 6.

This receptor was taken from a man in his sixties in good health and CMV-seropositive. This sequence uses TRBV7-2 and TRBJ2-7; TRBD2 fits 12 bases in the junction. The sample taken for sequencing was PBMCs. The CDR3 region has the sequence CASSWSSGGDPYEQYF. At the DNA level, the sequence is TGTGCCAGCAGCTGGTCTAGCGGGGGGGACCCCTACGAGCAGTACTTC.